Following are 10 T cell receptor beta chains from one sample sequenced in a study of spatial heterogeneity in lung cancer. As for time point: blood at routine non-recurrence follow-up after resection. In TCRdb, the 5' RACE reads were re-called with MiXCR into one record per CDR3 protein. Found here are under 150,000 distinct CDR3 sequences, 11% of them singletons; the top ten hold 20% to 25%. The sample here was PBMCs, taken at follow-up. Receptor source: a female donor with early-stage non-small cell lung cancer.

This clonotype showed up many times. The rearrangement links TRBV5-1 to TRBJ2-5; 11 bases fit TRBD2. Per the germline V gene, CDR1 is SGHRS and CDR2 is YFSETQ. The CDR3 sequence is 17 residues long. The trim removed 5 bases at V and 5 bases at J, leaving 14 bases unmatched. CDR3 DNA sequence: TGCGCCAGCAGATTGACGACTAGCGGGACGGGCCGGGAGACCCAGTACTTC. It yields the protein CASRLTTSGTGRETQYF. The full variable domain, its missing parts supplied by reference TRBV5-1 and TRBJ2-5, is KAGVTQTPRYLIKTRGQQVTLSCSPISGHRSVSWYQQTPGQGLQFLFEYFSETQRNKGNFPGRFSGRQFSNSRSEMNVSTLELGDSALYLCASRLTTSGTGRETQYFGPGTRLLVL.

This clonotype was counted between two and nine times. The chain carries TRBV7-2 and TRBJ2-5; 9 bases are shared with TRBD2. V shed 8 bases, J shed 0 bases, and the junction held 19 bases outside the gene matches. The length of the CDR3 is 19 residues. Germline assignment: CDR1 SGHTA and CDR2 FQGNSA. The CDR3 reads CASSRGLARERGYQETQYF. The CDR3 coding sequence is TGTGCCAGCTCCCGAGGACTAGCGAGGGAGAGAGGATACCAAGAGACCCAGTACTTC.

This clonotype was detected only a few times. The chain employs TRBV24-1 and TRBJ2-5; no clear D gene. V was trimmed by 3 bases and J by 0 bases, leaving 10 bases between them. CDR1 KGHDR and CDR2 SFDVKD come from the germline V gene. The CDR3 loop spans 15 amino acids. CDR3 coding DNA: TGTGCCACCAGTGATCCTGCTAGGTACCAAGAGACCCAGTACTTC. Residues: CATSDPARYQETQYF.

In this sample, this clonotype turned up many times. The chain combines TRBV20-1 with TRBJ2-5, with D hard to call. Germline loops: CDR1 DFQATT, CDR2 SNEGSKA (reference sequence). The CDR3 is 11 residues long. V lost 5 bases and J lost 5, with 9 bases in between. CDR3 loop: CSAFNRETQYF. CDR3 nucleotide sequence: TGCAGTGCTTTCAACCGGGAGACCCAGTACTTC.

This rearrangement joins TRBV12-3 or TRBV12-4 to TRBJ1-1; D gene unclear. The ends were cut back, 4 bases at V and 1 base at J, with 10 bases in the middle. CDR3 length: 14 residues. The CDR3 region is CASSYGPRNTEAFF. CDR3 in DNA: TGTGCCAGCAGTTACGGCCCTAGGAACACTGAAGCTTTCTTT.

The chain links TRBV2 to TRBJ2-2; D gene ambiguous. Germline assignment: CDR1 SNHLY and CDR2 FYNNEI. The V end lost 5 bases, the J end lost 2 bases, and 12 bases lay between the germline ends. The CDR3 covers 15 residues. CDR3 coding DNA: TGTGCCAGCAGTCTTGGGAAATCCAACACCGGGGAGCTGTTTTTT. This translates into CASSLGKSNTGELFF.

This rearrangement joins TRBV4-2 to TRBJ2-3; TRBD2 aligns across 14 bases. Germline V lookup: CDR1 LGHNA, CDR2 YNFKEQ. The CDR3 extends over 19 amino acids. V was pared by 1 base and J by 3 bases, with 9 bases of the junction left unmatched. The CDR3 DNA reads TGTGCCAGCAGCCAAGCTACCGGGACTAGCGGGAGTCAAACAGATACGCAGTATTTT. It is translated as CASSQATGTSGSQTDTQYF.

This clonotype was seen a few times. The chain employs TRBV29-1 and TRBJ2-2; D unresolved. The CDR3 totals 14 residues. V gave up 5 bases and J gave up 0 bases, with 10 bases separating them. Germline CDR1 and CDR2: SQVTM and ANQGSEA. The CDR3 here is CSVLRPTNTGELFF. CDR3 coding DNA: TGCAGCGTTCTCAGGCCAACGAACACCGGGGAGCTGTTTTTT.

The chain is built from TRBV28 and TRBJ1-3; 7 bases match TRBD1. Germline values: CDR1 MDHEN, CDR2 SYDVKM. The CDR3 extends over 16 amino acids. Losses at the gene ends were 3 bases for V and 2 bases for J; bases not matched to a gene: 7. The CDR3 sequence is CASSLRGRVTGNTIYF. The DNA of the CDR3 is TGTGCCAGCAGTTTGAGGGGGCGCGTAACTGGAAACACCATATATTTT. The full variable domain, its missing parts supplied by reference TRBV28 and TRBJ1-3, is DVKVTQSSRYLVKRTGEKVFLECVQDMDHENMFWYRQDPGLGLRLIYFSYDVKMKEKGDIPEGYSVSREKKERFSLILESASTNQTSMYLCASSLRGRVTGNTIYFGEGSWLTVV.

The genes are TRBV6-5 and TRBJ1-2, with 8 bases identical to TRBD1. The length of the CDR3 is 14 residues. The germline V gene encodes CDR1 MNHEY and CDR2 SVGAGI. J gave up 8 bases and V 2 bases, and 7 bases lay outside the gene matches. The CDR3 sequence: CASSYQTGVGGYTF. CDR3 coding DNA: TGTGCCAGCAGTTACCAGACAGGGGTAGGAGGCTACACCTTC.